This T cell receptor (beta chain) was captured in a study of T-cell memory formation after mild COVID-19. TCRdb ran MiXCR on the 5' RACE reads and lists one entry per CDR3 protein. The table includes 350,000 to 550,000 distinct CDR3 sequences, around 17% detected once. V shed 0 bases and J shed 6 bases, with 15 bases lying between them. Germline V lookup: CDR1 MNHEY, CDR2 SVGEGT. CDR3 size: 15 residues. J is TRBJ2-7 and V is TRBV6-2 or TRBV6-3, with a tentative D call TRBD1 (5 bases). This sequence originates from a young man who had mild COVID-19 (a few samples of this study predate the infection). Cell type and time point are not known. Sequenced material: PBMCs or a T cell subset sorted from them (not recorded which). The DNA for the CDR3 is TGTGCCAGCAGTTACTCGAGATCTAGGGGTTTCGAGCAGTACGTC. It yields the protein CASSYSRSRGFEQYV.